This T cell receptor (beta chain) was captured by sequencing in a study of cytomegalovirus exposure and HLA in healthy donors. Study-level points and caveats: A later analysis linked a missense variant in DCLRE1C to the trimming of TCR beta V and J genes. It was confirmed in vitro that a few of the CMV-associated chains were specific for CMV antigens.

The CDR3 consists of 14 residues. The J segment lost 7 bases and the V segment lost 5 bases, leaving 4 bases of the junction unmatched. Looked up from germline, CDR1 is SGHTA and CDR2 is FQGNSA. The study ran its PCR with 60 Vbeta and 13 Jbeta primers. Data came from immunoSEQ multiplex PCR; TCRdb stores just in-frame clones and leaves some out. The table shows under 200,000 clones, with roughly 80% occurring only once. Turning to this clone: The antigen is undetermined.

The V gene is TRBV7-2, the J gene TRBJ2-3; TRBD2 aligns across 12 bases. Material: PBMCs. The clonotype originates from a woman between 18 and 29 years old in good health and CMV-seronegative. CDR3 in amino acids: CASSPTSGGYTQYF. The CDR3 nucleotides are TGTGCCAGCAGCCCGACTAGCGGGGGATATACGCAGTATTTT.